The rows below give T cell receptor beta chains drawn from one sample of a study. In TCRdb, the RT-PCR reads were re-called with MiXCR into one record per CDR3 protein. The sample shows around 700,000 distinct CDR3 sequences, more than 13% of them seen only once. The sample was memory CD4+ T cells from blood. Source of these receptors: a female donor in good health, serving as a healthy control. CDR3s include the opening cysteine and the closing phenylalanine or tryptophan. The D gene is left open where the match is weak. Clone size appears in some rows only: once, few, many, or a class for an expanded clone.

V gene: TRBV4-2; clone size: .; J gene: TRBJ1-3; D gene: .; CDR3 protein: CASSYATPSGNTIYF; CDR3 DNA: TGTGCCAGCAGCTACGCGACTCCCTCTGGAAACACCATATATTTT
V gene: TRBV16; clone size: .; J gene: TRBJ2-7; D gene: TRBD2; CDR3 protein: CASSLTPGLGPSYEQYF; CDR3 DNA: TGTGCCAGCAGCCTAACCCCGGGACTAGGGCCTTCCTACGAGCAGTACTTC
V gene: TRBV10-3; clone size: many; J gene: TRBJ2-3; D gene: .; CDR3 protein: CAISSPSTDTQYF; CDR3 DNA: TGTGCCATCAGTTCCCCAAGCACAGATACGCAGTATTTT
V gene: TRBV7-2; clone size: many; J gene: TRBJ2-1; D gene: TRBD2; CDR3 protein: CASSLDPTGTSGPQTYNEQFF; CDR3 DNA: TGTGCCAGCAGCTTAGATCCAACCGGGACTAGCGGCCCTCAGACCTACAATGAGCAGTTCTTC
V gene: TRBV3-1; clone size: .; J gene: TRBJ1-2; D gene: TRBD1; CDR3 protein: CASSLSTGDVYGYTF; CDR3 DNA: TGTGCCAGCAGCCTATCGACAGGGGATGTCTATGGCTACACCTTC
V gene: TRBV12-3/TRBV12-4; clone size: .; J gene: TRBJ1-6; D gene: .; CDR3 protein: CASSLTRGLLDNSPLHF; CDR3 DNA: TGTGCCAGCAGCCTCACGCGGGGACTCTTGGATAATTCACCCCTCCACTTT
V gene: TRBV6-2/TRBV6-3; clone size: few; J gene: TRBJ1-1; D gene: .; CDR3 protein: CASSYSGSEAFF; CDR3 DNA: TGTGCCAGCAGTTACTCGGGGTCTGAAGCTTTCTTT
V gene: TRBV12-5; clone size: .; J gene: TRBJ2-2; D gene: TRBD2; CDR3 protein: CATLGGSITGELFF; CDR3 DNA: TGTGCTACCTTGGGGGGGTCGATTACCGGGGAGCTGTTTTTT
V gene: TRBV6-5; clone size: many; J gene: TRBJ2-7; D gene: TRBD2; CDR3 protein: CASSYSLAGGRHTTYEQYF; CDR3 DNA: TGTGCCAGCAGTTACTCCTTAGCGGGAGGGCGACATACCACCTACGAGCAGTACTTC
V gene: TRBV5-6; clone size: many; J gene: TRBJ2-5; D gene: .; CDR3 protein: CASSTLQTQYF; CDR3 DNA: TGTGCCAGCAGCACCTTACAAACCCAGTACTTC
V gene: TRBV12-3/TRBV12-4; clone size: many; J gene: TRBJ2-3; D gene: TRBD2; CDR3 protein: CASSLNMVAGREYF; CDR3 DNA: TGTGCCAGCAGTTTAAACATGGTTGCGGGGAGGGAGTATTTT
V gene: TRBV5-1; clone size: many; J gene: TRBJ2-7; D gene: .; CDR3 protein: CASSLEGAYEQYF; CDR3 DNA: TGCGCCAGCAGCTTGGAAGGGGCCTACGAGCAGTACTTC
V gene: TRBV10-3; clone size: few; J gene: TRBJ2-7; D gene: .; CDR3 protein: CAISESSGQSTYEQYF; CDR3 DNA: TGTGCCATCAGTGAGTCGAGTGGACAGAGTACCTACGAGCAGTACTTC
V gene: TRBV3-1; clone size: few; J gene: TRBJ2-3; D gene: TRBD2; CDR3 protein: CASSQGTSGILRYF; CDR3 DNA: TGTGCCAGCAGCCAAGGGACTAGCGGGATTCTTCGGTATTTT
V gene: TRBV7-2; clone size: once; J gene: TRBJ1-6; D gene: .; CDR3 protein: CASSLDDRPNSPLHF; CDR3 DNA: TGTGCCAGCAGCTTAGACGACAGGCCCAATTCACCCCTCCACTTT
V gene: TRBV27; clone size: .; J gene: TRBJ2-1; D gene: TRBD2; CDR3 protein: CATRGLAVGEQFF; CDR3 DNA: TGTGCCACCAGGGGACTAGCCGTGGGTGAGCAGTTCTTC
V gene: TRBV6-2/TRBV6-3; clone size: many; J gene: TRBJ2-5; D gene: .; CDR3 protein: CASSYRDGGGQETQYF; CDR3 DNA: TGTGCCAGCAGTTACCGCGACGGGGGAGGCCAAGAGACCCAGTACTTC
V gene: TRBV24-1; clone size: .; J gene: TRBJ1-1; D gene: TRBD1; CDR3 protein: CATSDADRGDTEAFF; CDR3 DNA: TGTGCCACCAGTGACGCAGACAGGGGGGACACTGAAGCTTTCTTT
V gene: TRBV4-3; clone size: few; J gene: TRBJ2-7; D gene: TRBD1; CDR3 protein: CASSQDAGTGGREQYF; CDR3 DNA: TGCGCCAGCAGCCAAGATGCAGGGACAGGGGGTCGCGAGCAGTACTTC
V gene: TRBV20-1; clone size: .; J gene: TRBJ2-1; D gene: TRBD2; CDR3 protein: CSAPRAGSTYNEQFF; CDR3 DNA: TGCAGTGCTCCCCGAGCGGGATCAACCTACAATGAGCAGTTCTTC
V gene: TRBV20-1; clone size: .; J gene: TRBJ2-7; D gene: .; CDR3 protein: CSARPQDFYEQYF; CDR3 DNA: TGCAGTGCTAGACCCCAAGACTTTTACGAGCAGTACTTC
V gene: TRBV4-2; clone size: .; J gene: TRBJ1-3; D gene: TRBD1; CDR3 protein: CASSQQLGTGPGNTIYF; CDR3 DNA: TGTGCCAGCAGCCAACAGCTGGGGACAGGGCCTGGAAACACCATATATTTT
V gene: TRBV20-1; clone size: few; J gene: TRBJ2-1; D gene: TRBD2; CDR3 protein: CSAPFLVAGPDEQFF; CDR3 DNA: TGCAGTGCTCCCTTTCTAGTAGCGGGCCCAGATGAGCAGTTCTTC
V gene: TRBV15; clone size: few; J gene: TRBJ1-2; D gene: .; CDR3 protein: CATSRDLGVGYTF; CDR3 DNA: TGTGCCACCAGCAGAGATTTAGGGGTTGGCTACACCTTC
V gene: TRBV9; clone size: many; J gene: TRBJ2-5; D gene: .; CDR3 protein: CASSPRPTGETQYF; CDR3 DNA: TGTGCCAGCAGCCCCCGACCGACTGGTGAGACCCAGTACTTC
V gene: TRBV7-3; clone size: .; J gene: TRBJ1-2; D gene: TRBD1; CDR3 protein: CASSLTGQGGYGYTF; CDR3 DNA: TGTGCCAGCAGCTTAACAGGACAGGGCGGCTATGGCTACACCTTC
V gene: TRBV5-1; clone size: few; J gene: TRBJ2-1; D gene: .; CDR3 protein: CASSFPEAKQTNEQFF; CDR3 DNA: TGCGCCAGCAGCTTTCCCGAGGCGAAACAGACCAATGAGCAGTTCTTC
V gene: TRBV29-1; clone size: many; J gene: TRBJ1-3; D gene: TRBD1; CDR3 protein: CSARAGGLGNTIYF; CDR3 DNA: TGCAGCGCTAGGGCAGGGGGGCTCGGAAACACCATATATTTT
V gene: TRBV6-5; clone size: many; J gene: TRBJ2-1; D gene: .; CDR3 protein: CASRKQGGGSYNEQFF; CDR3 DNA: TGTGCCAGCAGAAAACAGGGAGGGGGCTCCTACAATGAGCAGTTCTTC
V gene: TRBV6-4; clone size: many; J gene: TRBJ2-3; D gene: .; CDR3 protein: CASRQGLSTDTQYF; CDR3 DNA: TGTGCCAGCAGACAGGGACTAAGCACAGATACGCAGTATTTT
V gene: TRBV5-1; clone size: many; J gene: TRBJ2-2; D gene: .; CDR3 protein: CASSLRDHTGELFF; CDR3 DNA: TGCGCCAGCAGCCTCCGGGACCACACCGGGGAGCTGTTTTTT
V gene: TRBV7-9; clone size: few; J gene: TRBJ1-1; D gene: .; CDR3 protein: CASSSFGRATEAFF; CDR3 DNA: TGTGCCAGCAGCTCTTTTGGGCGGGCGACTGAAGCTTTCTTT
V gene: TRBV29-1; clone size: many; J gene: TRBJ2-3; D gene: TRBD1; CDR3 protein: CSVDLGGLDTQYF; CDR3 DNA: TGCAGCGTTGACTTAGGGGGCTTGGATACGCAGTATTTT
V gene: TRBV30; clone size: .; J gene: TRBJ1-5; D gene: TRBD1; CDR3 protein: CAFTGTGGGQPQHF; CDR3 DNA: TGTGCCTTTACCGGGACAGGGGGTGGTCAGCCCCAGCATTTT
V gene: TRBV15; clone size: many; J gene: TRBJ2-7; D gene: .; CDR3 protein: CATSRGDPQVYSYEQYF; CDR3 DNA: TGTGCCACCAGCAGAGGGGATCCGCAGGTATACTCCTACGAGCAGTACTTC
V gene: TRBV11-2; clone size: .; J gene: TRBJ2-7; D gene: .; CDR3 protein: CASRLERASYEQYF; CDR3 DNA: TGTGCCAGCAGACTGGAGAGAGCATCCTACGAGCAGTACTTC
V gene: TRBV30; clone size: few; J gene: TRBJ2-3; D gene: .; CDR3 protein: CAWRDDRSVTDTQYF; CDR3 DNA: TGTGCCTGGAGAGACGACAGGTCTGTCACAGATACGCAGTATTTT
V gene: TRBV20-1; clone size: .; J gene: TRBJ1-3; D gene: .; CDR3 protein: CSASTQSSGNTIYF; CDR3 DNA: TGCAGTGCTTCGACACAGAGCTCTGGAAACACCATATATTTT
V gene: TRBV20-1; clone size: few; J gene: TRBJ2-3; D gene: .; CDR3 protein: CSAADSRTDTQYF; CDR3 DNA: TGCAGTGCTGCTGACTCCCGCACAGATACGCAGTATTTT
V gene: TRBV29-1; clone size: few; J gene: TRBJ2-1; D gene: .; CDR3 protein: CSGRNYEQFF; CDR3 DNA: TGCAGCGGAAGGAACTATGAGCAGTTCTTC
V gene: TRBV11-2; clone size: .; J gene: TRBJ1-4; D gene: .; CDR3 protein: CASSLVAGRKLFF; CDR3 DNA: TGTGCCAGCAGCTTAGTTGCGGGTAGAAAACTGTTTTTT
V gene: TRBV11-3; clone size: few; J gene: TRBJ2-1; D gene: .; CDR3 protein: CASSLGGTASPSF; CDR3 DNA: TGTGCCAGCAGCTTAGGGGGTACTGCGAGTCCGTCCTTC
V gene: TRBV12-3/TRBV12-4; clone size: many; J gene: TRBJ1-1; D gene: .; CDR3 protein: CASSLEWQGGTEAFF; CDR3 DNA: TGTGCCAGCAGTTTAGAGTGGCAGGGAGGCACTGAAGCTTTCTTT
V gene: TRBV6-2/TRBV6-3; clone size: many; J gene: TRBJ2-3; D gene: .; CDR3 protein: CASSRLGGGSGTDTQYF; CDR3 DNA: TGTGCCAGCAGTCGCCTCGGTGGCGGGTCTGGGACAGATACGCAGTATTTT
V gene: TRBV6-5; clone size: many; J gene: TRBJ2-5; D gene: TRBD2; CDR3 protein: CASSLSGRAEETQYF; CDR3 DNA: TGTGCCAGCAGTTTAAGCGGGAGGGCCGAAGAGACCCAGTACTTC
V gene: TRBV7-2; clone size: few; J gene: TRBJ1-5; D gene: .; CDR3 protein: CASSGGLYSNQPQHF; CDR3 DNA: TGTGCCAGCAGCGGAGGACTGTATAGCAATCAGCCCCAGCATTTT
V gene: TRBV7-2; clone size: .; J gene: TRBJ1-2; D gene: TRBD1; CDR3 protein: CASSATGGNYGYTF; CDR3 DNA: TGTGCCAGCAGCGCGACAGGGGGTAACTATGGCTACACCTTC
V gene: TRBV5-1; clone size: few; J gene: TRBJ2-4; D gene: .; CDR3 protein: CASRPDPGGGKNIQYF; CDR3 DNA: TGCGCCAGCAGACCCGATCCCGGAGGGGGCAAAAACATTCAGTACTTC
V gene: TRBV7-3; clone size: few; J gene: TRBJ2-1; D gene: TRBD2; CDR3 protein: CASSLTYSLAGGNEQFF; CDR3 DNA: TGTGCCAGCAGCTTAACGTACAGTCTAGCGGGAGGGAATGAGCAGTTCTTC
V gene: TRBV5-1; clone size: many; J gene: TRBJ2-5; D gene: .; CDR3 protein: CASRQGTEETQYF; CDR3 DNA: TGCGCCAGCCGGCAGGGGACTGAAGAGACCCAGTACTTC
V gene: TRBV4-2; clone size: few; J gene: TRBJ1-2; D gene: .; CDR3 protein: CASSQDYPGHYGYTF; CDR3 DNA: TGTGCCAGCAGCCAAGACTACCCGGGTCACTATGGCTACACCTTC
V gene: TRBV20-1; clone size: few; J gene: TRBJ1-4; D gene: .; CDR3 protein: CSARAPRSVEKLFF; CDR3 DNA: TGCAGTGCTAGAGCTCCAAGGAGCGTTGAAAAACTGTTTTTT
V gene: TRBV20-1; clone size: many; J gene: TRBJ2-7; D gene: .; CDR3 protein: CSAIGGATYEQYF; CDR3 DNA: TGCAGTGCTATTGGCGGGGCGACCTACGAGCAGTACTTC
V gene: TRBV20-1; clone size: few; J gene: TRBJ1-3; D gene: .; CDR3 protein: CSADFNEGNTIYF; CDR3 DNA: TGCAGTGCTGATTTTAACGAGGGAAACACCATATATTTT